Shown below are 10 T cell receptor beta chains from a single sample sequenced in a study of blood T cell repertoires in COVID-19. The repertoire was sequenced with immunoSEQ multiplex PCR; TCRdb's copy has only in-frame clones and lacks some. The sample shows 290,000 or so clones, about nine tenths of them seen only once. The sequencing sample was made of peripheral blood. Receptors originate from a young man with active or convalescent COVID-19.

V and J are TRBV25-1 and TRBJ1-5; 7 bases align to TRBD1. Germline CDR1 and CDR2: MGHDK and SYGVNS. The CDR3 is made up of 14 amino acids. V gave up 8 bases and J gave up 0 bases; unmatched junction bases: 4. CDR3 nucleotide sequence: TGTGCCAGCCAGGACAGGTCTAGCAATCAGCCCCAGCATTTT. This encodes CASQDRSSNQPQHF.

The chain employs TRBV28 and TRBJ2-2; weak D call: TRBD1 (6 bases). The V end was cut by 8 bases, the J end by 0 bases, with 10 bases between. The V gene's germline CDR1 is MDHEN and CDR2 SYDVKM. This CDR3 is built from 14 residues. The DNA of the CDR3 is TGTGCCAGCCCCGGACAGACGAACACCGGGGAGCTGTTTTTT. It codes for CASPGQTNTGELFF.

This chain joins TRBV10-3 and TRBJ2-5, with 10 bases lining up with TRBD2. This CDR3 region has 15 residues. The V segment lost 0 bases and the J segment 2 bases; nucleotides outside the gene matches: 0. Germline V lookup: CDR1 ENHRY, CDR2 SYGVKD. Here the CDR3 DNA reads TGTGCCATCAGTGAGTCTAGCGGGGGGCAAGAGACCCAGTACTTC. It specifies CAISESSGGQETQYF.

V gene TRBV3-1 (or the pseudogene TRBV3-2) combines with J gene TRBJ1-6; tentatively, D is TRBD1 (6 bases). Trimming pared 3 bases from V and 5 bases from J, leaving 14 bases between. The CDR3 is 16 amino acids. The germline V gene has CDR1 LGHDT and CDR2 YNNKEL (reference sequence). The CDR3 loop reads CASSHDDRRNNSPLHF. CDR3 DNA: TGTGCCAGCAGCCACGACGACAGGAGAAATAATTCACCCCTCCACTTT.

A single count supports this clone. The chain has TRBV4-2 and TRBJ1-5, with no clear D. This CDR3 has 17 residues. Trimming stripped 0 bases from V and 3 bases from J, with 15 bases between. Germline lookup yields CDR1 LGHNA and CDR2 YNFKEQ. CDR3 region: CASSQEGSPGFNQPQHF. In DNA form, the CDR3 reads TGTGCCAGCAGCCAAGAAGGGTCACCGGGGTTCAATCAGCCCCAGCATTTT.

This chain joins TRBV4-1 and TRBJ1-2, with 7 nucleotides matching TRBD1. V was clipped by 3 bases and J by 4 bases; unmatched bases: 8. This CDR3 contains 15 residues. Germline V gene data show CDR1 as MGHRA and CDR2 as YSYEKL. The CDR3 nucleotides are TGCGCCAGCAGCCATCCGACAGGGAACCGCTATGGCTACACCTTC. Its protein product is CASSHPTGNRYGYTF.

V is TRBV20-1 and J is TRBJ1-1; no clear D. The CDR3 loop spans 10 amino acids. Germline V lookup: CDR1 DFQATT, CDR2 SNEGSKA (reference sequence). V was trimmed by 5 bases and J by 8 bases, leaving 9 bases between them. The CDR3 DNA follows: TGCAGTGCTCAGAAATCAGAAGCTTTCTTT. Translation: CSAQKSEAFF.

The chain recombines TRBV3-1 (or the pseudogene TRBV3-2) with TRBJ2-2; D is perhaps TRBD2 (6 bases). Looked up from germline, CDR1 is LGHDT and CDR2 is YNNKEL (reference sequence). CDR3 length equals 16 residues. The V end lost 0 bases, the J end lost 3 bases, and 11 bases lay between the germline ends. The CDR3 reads CASSQEEREDTGELFF. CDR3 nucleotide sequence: TGTGCCAGCAGCCAAGAGGAAAGGGAGGACACCGGGGAGCTGTTTTTT.

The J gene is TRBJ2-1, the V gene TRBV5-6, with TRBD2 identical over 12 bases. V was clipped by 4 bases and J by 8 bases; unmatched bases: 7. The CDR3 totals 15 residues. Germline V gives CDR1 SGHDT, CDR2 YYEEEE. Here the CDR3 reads CASSKLAGGPHEQFF. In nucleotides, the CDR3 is TGTGCCAGCAGCAAGCTAGCGGGAGGGCCCCATGAGCAGTTCTTC.

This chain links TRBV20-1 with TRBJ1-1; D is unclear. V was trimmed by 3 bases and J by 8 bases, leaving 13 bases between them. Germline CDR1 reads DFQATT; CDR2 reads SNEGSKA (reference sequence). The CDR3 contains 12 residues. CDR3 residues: CSASWPEKEAFF. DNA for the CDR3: TGCAGTGCTAGTTGGCCGGAGAAGGAAGCTTTCTTT.